This T cell receptor (beta chain) was captured by sequencing in a study of cytomegalovirus exposure and HLA in healthy donors. General study findings and limits: The study assumed roughly uniform donor sequencing depth for presence/absence analyses. For most TCR beta V segments, an earlier analysis put the productive rate at about 87% or about 30% of the time.

Concerning this clone itself: Its antigen is still unknown.

PCR used 60 Vbeta primers and 13 Jbeta primers. Profiling relied on immunoSEQ multiplex PCR, and the TCRdb table lists in-frame clones only, not all of them. Among some 90,000 clones listed, around 79% were seen once. Everyone who donated was a healthy bone marrow donor. The sequence was collected from a female donor in good health and CMV-seronegative. The sequenced material came from PBMCs.

In DNA, the CDR3 is TGCGCCAGCAGCTTCGACGGAGGAGACTACAATGAGCAGTTCTTC. Its translation is CASSFDGGDYNEQFF. The chain carries TRBV5-1 and TRBJ2-1, with a weak D call TRBD2 (5 bases). This CDR3 contains 15 residues. Germline CDR1 SGHRS, CDR2 YFSETQ. V dropped 2 bases and J dropped 3 bases, with 12 bases sitting between them.